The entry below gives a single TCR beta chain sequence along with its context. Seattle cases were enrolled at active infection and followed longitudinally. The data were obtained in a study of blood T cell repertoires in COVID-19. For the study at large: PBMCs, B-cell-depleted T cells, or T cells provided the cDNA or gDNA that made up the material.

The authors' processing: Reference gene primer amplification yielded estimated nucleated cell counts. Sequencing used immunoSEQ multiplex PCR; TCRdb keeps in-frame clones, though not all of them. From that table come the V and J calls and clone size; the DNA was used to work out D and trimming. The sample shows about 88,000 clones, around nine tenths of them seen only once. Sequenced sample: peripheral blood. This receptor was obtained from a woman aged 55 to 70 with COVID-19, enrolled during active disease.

CDR3 sequence (DNA): TGCGCCAGCAGCTTATCCGTTGGCGAAACGGGAGAGACCCAGTACTTC. It is translated as CASSLSVGETGETQYF. The chain has TRBV5-1 and TRBJ2-5, with D unresolved. V was clipped by 2 bases and J by 4 bases, with 18 bases between them. The CDR3 consists of 16 residues. Germline lookup yields CDR1 SGHRS and CDR2 YFSETQ.